The source of this T cell receptor beta chain is a study of OX40 agonist ivuxolimab in advanced cancers. Peripheral blood came from all dose cohorts at three timepoints. Clones were sequenced by immunoSEQ multiplex PCR, and TCRdb holds only the in-frame ones, with some missing. Of 65,000 to 90,000 clones listed, 80% to 90% are singletons. Here the sequenced sample was CD4+ or CD8+ T cells sorted from blood, taken in a trial of the OX40 agonist ivuxolimab. The sequence came from an adult with an advanced solid tumor such as melanoma, head and neck, liver or kidney cancer.

CDR3 nucleotide sequence: TGCGCCAGCAGCTCGGGGGGGACAGGGGTTAGTTCACCCCTCCACTTT. It encodes CASSSGGTGVSSPLHF. The chain links TRBV5-1 to TRBJ1-6; 10 bases map to TRBD1. The J segment lost 9 bases and the V segment lost 3 bases, leaving 9 bases of the junction unmatched. This CDR3 is built from 16 residues. Germline values: CDR1 SGHRS, CDR2 YFSETQ.